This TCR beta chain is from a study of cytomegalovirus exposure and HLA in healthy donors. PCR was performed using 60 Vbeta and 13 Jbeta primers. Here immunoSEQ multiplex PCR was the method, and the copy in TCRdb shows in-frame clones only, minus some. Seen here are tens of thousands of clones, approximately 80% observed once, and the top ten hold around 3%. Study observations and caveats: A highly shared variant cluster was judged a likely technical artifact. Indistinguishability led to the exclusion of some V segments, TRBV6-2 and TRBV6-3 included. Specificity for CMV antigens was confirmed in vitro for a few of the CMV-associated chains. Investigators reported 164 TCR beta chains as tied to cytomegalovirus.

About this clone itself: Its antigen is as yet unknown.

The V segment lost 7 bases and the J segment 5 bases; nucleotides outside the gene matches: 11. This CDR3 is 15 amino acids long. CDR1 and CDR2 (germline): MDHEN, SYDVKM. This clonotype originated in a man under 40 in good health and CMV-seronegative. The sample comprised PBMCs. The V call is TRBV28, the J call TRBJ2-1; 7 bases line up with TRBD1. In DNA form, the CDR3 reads TGTGCCAGCACCCATTCCGGGACAGCTAACAATGAGCAGTTCTTC. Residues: CASTHSGTANNEQFF.